This T cell receptor (beta chain) was captured by sequencing in a study of blood T cell repertoires in COVID-19. Study-level information: Samples came from the United States, Italy and Spain, spanning acute and convalescent COVID-19.

This clone was seen once. Seattle cases were enrolled at active infection and followed longitudinally. Per the study methods: Estimates of nucleated cell counts were drawn from the amplification of reference gene primers. The method was immunoSEQ multiplex PCR; TCRdb's version includes in-frame clones alone and lacks a portion of them. V, J and clone size reflect that table, while D and trimming were determined from the DNA. The sample holds 180,000 or so clones, about 86% seen once. The CDR3 runs to 11 residues. V gave up 6 bases and J gave up 3 bases, with 6 bases separating them. Germline V gene lookup returns CDR1 LNHDA and CDR2 SQIVND (reference sequence).

What was sequenced was peripheral blood. The TCR originated in a woman aged 60 to 75 with COVID-19, enrolled during active disease. The chain joins TRBV19 to TRBJ2-7; D remains ambiguous. This CDR3 is CASRSLYEQYF. CDR3 coding DNA: TGTGCCAGTAGATCTCTCTACGAGCAGTACTTC. Full variable domain (rest looked up from reference TRBV19 and TRBJ2-7): DGGITQSPKYLFRKEGQNVTLSCEQNLNHDAMYWYRQDPGQGLRLIYYSQIVNDFQKGDIAEGYSVSREKKESFPLTVTSAQKNPTAFYLCASRSLYEQYFGPGTRLTVT.